This T cell receptor beta chain was sequenced for a study of cytomegalovirus exposure and HLA in healthy donors. Points from the study as a whole: The study flagged roughly 150 TCR beta chains as cytomegalovirus-associated. Both high specificity and high sensitivity reportedly marked the classifier's diagnosis of cytomegalovirus status. Near-uniform donor sequencing depth was presumed by presence/absence analyses.

In regard to this clone: What it binds is unknown.

This PCR relied on a set of 60 Vbeta primers and 13 Jbeta primers. Clones were sequenced by immunoSEQ multiplex PCR, and TCRdb holds only the in-frame ones, with some missing. The data show 75,000 to 90,000 clones, 74% seen once. The receptor comes from a man younger than 40 in good health and CMV-seropositive. Material: PBMCs.

The CDR3, as DNA: TGTGCCAGTAGTTCCCTGGACAGGGCGGACACTGAAGCTTTCTTT. Translated: CASSSLDRADTEAFF. The genes are TRBV19 and TRBJ1-1; 8 bases line up with TRBD1. The CDR3 is 15 amino acids. Unmatched junction bases numbered 8, after V lost 5 bases and J lost 3 bases. Looked up from germline, CDR1 is LNHDA and CDR2 is SQIVND (reference sequence).